Listed below are T cell receptor beta chains from one sample, sequenced in a study of molecular identifiers for immune sequencing clone quantification. TCRdb fed the PCR reads into MiXCR, producing one record per CDR3 protein. The data hold over 550,000 distinct CDR3 sequences, with roughly 23% observed a single time. The sample was naive CD8+ T cells from blood, with Jurkat cell RNA spiked in. Receptors were obtained from a human donor in good health. Some libraries in this study had Jurkat cell RNA spiked in. Each CDR3 is given with its conserved first and last residue. The D gene is left open where the match is weak. Size is stated for part of the rows, as once, few or many counts, or as a class when the clone is expanded.

abundance,j_gene,d_gene,v_gene,CDR3nt,CDR3aa
many,TRBJ2-2,TRBD1,TRBV5-1,TGCGCCTCGACAGGGAGCAGCGGGGAGCTGTTTTTT,CASTGSSGELFF
-,TRBJ2-2,-,TRBV20-1,TGCAGTGCTAGAGATCCGGTTAAGTCCAGGACCGGGGAGCTGTTTTTT,CSARDPVKSRTGELFF
-,TRBJ2-3,-,TRBV30,TGTGCCTGGATGGGAGATACGCAGTATTTT,CAWMGDTQYF
many,TRBJ2-7,-,TRBV7-6,TGTGCCAGCAGCTTATTGGGGCAGACCTACGAGCAGTACTTC,CASSLLGQTYEQYF
many,TRBJ2-6,TRBD1,TRBV12-3/TRBV12-4,TGTGCCAGCAGCAAGGATAGGGGACAGGGTCCCGACCCTGGGGCCAACGTCCTGACTTTC,CASSKDRGQGPDPGANVLTF
-,TRBJ2-7,-,TRBV6-5,TGTGCCAGCAGTTACCGGCCAGAATCCTACGGGCAGTACTTC,CASSYRPESYGQYF
many,TRBJ2-3,-,TRBV5-1,TGCGCCAGCAGCCCGGCCGGAAGCACAGATACGCAGTATTTT,CASSPAGSTDTQYF
many,TRBJ2-3,-,TRBV6-6,TGTGCCAGCAGTTACGATCGCGGGTTAGGCACAGATACGCAGTATTTT,CASSYDRGLGTDTQYF
-,TRBJ1-5,TRBD1,TRBV13,TGTGCCAGCAGCTTAGGAACAGGGGACCGGGGTCAGCCCCAGCATTTT,CASSLGTGDRGQPQHF
few,TRBJ2-3,TRBD2,TRBV3-1,TGTGCCAGCAGCCAAGACCGGGCTAGCGGCCCCACAGATACGCAGTATTTT,CASSQDRASGPTDTQYF
many,TRBJ1-2,-,TRBV6-1,TGTGCCAGCAGTGAATCCGAATATGTACAGGTCTTCGGCTACACCTTC,CASSESEYVQVFGYTF